Listed here is a single TCR beta chain. It has no known antigen specificity. A much larger clone is a single base away; this may be a read error. The sample comes from a study of shared clonotypes between healthy human individuals (dated by TCRdb to about 2020). Notes on the research overall: Two women and a few men aged 18 to 49 years were included in the cohort. Each donor's leukapheresis produced roughly between roughly 0.85 and 10 billion PBMCs. For each donor, three plates each were used for CD4 naive and CD4 memory, two plates were used for CD8 naive, and one plate was used for CD8 memory. Different laboratories and diverse techniques were used to prepare libraries and sequence TCR repertoires, to increase sequencing depth and limit assay-specific biases. The study deeply sequenced blood TCR repertoires of about 5 healthy adults to estimate repertoire size and the extent of clonotype sharing between individuals. Study-wide conclusions, independent of this receptor: Naive subsets generally had larger estimated clonotype richness than memory subsets did. Sampling was restricted to blood, and TCR repertoires in tissue are likely to differ from TCR repertoires in blood. Based on pairwise subsampling, the degree of clonotype sharing among donors was expected to be affected by sequencing depth. Even with the large sequencing depth, rarefaction of the sorted-subset datasets indicated that sequencing was incomplete. Compared with non-shared clonotypes, the clonotypes found in all four sorted-subset donors had higher generation probabilities. About 5% of naive CD4, approximately 3.7% of naive CD8, roughly 2.4% of memory CD4, and 0.35% to 0.4% of memory CD8 clonotypes were shared across several donors. Because the study included a small number of donors, the genetic and exposure-history diversity represented was limited.

Using the deep immunoSEQ assay, multiplex PCR amplified TCR CDR3 regions from genomic DNA. Extracted genomic DNA from each cell subset was distributed evenly across all wells of several immunoSEQ 96-well plates, and each plate was treated as a replicate. Each replicate PCR for sorted subsets received about 220 ng genomic DNA, equal to roughly 30,000 T cell genomes. The purified libraries were quantified using a Qubit 3.0 fluorometer, sized with a Bioanalyzer 2100, and then quantified again using the KAPA Library Quantification kit. Each immunoSEQ 96-well plate was sequenced on its own single-read 150-cycle Illumina NextSeq 550 flow cell. The authors processed their data as follows. Because only junctional sequences without quality scores were contained in the immunoSEQ output, filtering matching that applied to full-length reads could not be performed. To assign V/J genes and CDR3, sequences were annotated against IMGT germline references using PyIR, a Python wrapper for IgBLAST v1.9. Reads with weak V/J assignments (E-value above 1e-6), missing CDR3, stop codons, out-of-frame junctions, or ambiguous translated residues were removed. V3J clonotypes were defined as sequences sharing an identical inferred V gene, J gene, and CDR3 amino acid sequence. Percentage overlap between repertoires was calculated by dividing the number of shared unique clonotypes by the size of the smaller repertoire. Repertoire richness was assessed with RTK rarefaction, the Chao1 estimator, and Recon v2.1 estimates of unobserved clonotypes. For all TCRbeta clonotypes obtained by the gDNA method from four donors, generation probabilities were computed with OLGA. The source is immuneACCESS, and TCRdb retained only in-frame sequences with V and J called. Part of the clones is not carried over; for the studies checked, unresolved V genes explain less than half of this, and the remainder is unexplained. The V and J calls and clone size are taken from that table; D and trimming were inferred from the DNA. The sample table records 650,000 to 700,000 clones; roughly 91% of these occur just once. The top ten clonotypes cover around a third of the sample.

The donors were healthy, HIV-negative adults who had no recently reported acute infections or vaccinations. All donors were Caucasian adults living in Nashville, Tennessee, USA. CD8 memory samples were composed of magnetically selected CD45RO+ cells combined with CCR7-negative CD45RA+ effector memory (TemRA) cells. Blood was obtained by leukapheresis, after which PBMCs were separated by Ficoll-Histopaque density gradient centrifugation and cryopreserved in liquid nitrogen vapor phase. Analytical flow cytometry was used to check the purity and quantity of each magnetically sorted T cell population. Genomic DNA was isolated from every sorted fraction and measured by UV absorbance on a Nanodrop 2000c. The clonotype was recovered from a man aged 18 to 30 in good health. Some clones in this sample may be carry-over from other donors' samples. The sequenced sample was memory CD8+ T cells from PBMCs. This specimen's cell subset or site label, interpreted: CD45RO+ cells pooled with CCR7-negative TemRA cells.

The bases read TGTGCCAGCAGCTTAGGGGGGGCCGAGCAGTACTTC. It translates to CASSLGGAEQYF. The chain joins TRBV7-9 to TRBJ2-7, with the D call tentatively TRBD1 or TRBD2, each fitting 6 bases. Via the germline V gene (reference sequence), CDR1 is SEHNR and CDR2 FQNEAQ. Including the terminal cysteine and phenylalanine, the CDR3 comprises 12 residues. Only the CDR3 DNA stays, 36 bases, in frame from base 1. V is pared back by 1 base and J by 6 bases, with 7 bases lying between the germline termini.